The TCR beta chain described here comes from a study of cytomegalovirus exposure and HLA in healthy donors. General observations from the study: The likely explanation for a cluster of highly shared sequence variants was sequencing artifact. Another analysis was done later, and it associated 16,951 TCR beta sequences with HLA alleles at 0.05 false discovery rate.

With 4 bases clipped from V and 1 base from J, the junction kept 6 bases outside the gene matches. This CDR3 comprises 16 residues. Germline assignment: CDR1 SGHRS and CDR2 YFSETQ. Both 60 Vbeta primers and 13 Jbeta primers went into the PCR. Measured with immunoSEQ multiplex PCR; TCRdb has only the in-frame clones, and not every one. The sample includes 90,000 to 150,000 clones, around 77% of them seen just once. With regard to this clone: Its specificity is not known.

The material sequenced was PBMCs. The origin of this receptor is a man aged 35 to 55 in good health and CMV-seropositive. V is TRBV5-1 and J is TRBJ2-2; 8 bases line up with TRBD1. The CDR3 loop is CASSPTGAMNTGELFF. DNA for the CDR3: TGCGCCAGCAGCCCGACAGGGGCTATGAACACCGGGGAGCTGTTTTTT. The full variable domain, rest sourced from reference TRBV5-1 and TRBJ2-2, is KAGVTQTPRYLIKTRGQQVTLSCSPISGHRSVSWYQQTPGQGLQFLFEYFSETQRNKGNFPGRFSGRQFSNSRSEMNVSTLELGDSALYLCASSPTGAMNTGELFFGEGSRLTVL.